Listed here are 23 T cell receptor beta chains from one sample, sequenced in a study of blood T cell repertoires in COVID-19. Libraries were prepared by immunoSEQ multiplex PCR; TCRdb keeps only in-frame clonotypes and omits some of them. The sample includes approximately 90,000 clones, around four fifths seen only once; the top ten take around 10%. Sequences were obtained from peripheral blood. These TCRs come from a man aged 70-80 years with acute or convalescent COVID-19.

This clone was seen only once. CDR3 nucleotides: TGTGCCAGCAGTTTCTTACCGGGACAGGGACAAGAGACCCAGTACTTC. This translates into CASSFLPGQGQETQYF. The chain combines TRBV6-5 with TRBJ2-5; 9 nucleotides match TRBD1. Germline values: CDR1 MNHEY, CDR2 SVGAGI. The V segment lost 4 bases and the J segment 2 bases; nucleotides outside the gene matches: 8. This CDR3 region has 16 residues.

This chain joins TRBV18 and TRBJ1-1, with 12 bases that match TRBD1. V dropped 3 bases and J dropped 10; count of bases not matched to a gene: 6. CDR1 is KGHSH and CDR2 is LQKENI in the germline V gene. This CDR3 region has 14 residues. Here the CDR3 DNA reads TGTGCCAGCTCACCCGGGACAGGGGGCGCAAGAGCTTTCTTT. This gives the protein CASSPGTGGARAFF.

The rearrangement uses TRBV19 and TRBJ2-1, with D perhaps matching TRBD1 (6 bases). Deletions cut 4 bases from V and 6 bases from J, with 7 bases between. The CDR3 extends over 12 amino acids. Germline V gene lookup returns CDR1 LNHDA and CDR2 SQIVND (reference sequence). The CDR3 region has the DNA TGTGCCAGTAGTACAGGGGCCAATGAGCAGTTCTTC. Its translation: CASSTGANEQFF.

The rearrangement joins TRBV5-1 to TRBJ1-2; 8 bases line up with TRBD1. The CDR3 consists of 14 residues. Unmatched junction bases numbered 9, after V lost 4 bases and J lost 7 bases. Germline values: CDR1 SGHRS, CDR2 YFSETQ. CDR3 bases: TGCGCCAGCAGCCCTGGACAGGGCCGGGCTGGCTACACCTTC. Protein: CASSPGQGRAGYTF.

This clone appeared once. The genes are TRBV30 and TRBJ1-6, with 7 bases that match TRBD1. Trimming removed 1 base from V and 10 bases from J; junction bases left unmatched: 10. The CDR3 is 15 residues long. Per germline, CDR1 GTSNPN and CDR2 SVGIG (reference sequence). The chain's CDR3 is CAWSEGAGVESPLHF. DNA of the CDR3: TGTGCCTGGAGTGAGGGGGCTGGCGTGGAGTCACCCCTCCACTTT.

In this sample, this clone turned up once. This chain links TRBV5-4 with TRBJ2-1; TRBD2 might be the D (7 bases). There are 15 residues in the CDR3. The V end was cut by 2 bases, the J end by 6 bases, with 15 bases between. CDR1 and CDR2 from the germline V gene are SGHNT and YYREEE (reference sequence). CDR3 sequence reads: CASSFGGAVGNEQFF. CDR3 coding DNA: TGTGCCAGCAGCTTTGGGGGGGCCGTCGGCAATGAGCAGTTCTTC.

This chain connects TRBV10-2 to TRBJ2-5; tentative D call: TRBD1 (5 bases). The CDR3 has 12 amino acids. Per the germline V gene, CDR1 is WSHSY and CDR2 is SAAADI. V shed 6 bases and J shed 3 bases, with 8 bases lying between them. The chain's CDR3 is CASRRGEETQYF. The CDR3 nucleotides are TGCGCCAGCAGAAGGGGTGAAGAGACCCAGTACTTC.

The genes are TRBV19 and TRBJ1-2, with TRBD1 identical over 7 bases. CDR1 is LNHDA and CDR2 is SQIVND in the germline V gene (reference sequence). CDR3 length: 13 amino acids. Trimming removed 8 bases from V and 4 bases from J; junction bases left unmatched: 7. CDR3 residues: CASGSDRVYGYTF. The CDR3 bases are TGTGCCAGTGGGTCCGACAGGGTCTATGGCTACACCTTC. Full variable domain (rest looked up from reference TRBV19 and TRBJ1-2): DGGITQSPKYLFRKEGQNVTLSCEQNLNHDAMYWYRQDPGQGLRLIYYSQIVNDFQKGDIAEGYSVSREKKESFPLTVTSAQKNPTAFYLCASGSDRVYGYTFGSGTRLTVV.

CDR3 DNA sequence: TGTGCCATCAGTGAGGGGACAGACACCGGGGAGCTGTTTTTT. Protein sequence: CAISEGTDTGELFF. The genes are TRBV10-3 and TRBJ2-2; 7 positions match TRBD1. V lost 2 bases, J lost 3 bases, and 0 bases stayed unmatched. The CDR3 covers 14 residues. Per the germline V gene, CDR1 is ENHRY and CDR2 is SYGVKD.

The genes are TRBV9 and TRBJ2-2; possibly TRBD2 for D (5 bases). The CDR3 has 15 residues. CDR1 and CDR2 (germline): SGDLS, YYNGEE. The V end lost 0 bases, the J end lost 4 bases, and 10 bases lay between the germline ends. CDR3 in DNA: TGTGCCAGCAGCGTAGCGGGGATATCCACCGGGGAGCTGTTTTTT. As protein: CASSVAGISTGELFF.

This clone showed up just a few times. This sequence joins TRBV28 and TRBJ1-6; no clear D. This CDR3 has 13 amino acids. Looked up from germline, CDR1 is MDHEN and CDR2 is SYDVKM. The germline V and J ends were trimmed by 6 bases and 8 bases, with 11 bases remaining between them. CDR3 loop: CASRPGRYSPLHF. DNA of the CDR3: TGTGCCAGCAGGCCGGGTCGTTATTCACCCCTCCACTTT. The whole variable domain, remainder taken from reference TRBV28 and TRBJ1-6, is DVKVTQSSRYLVKRTGEKVFLECVQDMDHENMFWYRQDPGLGLRLIYFSYDVKMKEKGDIPEGYSVSREKKERFSLILESASTNQTSMYLCASRPGRYSPLHFGNGTRLTVT.

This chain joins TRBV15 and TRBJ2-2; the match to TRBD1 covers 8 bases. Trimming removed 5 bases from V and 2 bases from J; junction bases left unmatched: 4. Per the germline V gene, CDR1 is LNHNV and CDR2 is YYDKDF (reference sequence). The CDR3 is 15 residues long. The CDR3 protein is CATSDRGFNTGELFF. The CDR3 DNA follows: TGTGCCACCAGCGACAGGGGATTTAACACCGGGGAGCTGTTTTTT.

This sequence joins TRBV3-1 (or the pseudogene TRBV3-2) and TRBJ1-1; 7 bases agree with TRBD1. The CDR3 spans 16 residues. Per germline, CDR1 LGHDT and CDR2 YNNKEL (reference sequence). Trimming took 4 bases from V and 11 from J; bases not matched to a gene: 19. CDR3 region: CASSPGTAPQPSVAFF. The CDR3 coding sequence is TGTGCCAGCAGCCCCGGGACAGCACCGCAGCCTTCAGTGGCTTTCTTT.

The CDR3 loop is CASSPGNTEAFF. The CDR3 DNA reads TGTGCCTCTTCCCCAGGGAACACTGAAGCTTTCTTT. The V gene is TRBV9, the J gene TRBJ1-1; D gene unclear. The germline gives CDR1 SGDLS, CDR2 YYNGEE. The V gene lost 10 bases and the J gene lost 1 base, with 11 bases spanning the gap. The CDR3 runs 12 residues.

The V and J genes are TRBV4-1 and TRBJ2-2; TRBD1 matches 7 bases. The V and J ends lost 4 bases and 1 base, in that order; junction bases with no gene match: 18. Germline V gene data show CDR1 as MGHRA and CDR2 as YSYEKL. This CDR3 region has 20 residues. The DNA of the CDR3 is TGCGCCAGCAGCCCCTCACCGTTGAGGACCGGGACAGAGAACACCGGGGAGCTGTTTTTT. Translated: CASSPSPLRTGTENTGELFF.

CDR3 sequence reads: CASSLAFTNEYNEQFF. The CDR3 nucleotides are TGCGCCAGCAGCTTGGCCTTCACTAACGAATACAATGAGCAGTTCTTC. The rearrangement links TRBV5-1 to TRBJ2-1; D is unresolved. The CDR3 sequence is 16 residues long. The germline gives CDR1 SGHRS, CDR2 YFSETQ. V was clipped by 0 bases and J by 4 bases, with 14 bases between them.

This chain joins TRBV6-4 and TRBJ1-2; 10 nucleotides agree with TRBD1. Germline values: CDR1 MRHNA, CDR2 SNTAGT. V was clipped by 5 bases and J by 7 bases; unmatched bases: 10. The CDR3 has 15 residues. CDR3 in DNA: TGTGCCAGCAGTTCCGGGACAGGGGATTTACGTGGCTACACCTTC. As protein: CASSSGTGDLRGYTF.

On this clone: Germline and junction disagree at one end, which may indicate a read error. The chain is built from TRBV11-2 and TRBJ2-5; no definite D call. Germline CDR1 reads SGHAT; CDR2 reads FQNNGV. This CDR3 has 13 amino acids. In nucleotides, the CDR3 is TGTGCCAGCCGCTTGGCCCAACAAGAGACCCAGTACTTC. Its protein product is CASRLAQQETQYF.

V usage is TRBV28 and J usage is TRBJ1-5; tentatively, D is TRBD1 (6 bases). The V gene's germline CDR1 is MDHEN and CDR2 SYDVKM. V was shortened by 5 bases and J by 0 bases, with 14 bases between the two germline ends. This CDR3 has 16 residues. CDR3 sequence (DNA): TGTGCCAGCAGTCCTTCCGGGACATATAGCAATCAGCCCCAGCATTTT. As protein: CASSPSGTYSNQPQHF.

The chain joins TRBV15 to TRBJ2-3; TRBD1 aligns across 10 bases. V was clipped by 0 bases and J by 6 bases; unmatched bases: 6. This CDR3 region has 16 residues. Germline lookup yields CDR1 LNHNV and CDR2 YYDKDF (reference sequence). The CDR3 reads CATSRDQGTGDDTQYF. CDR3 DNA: TGTGCCACCAGCAGAGATCAAGGGACAGGGGACGATACGCAGTATTTT. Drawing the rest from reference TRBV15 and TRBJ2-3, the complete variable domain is DAMVIQNPRYQVTQFGKPVTLSCSQTLNHNVMYWYQQKSSQAPKLLFHYYDKDFNNEADTPDNFQSRRPNTSFCFLDIRSPGLGDTAMYLCATSRDQGTGDDTQYFGPGTRLTVL.

The CDR3 spells CASSGTGGNSPLHF. CDR3 DNA: TGTGCCAGCAGTGGGACAGGGGGTAATTCACCCCTCCACTTT. The chain has TRBV25-1 and TRBJ1-6, with 10 bases lining up with TRBD1. Germline V lookup: CDR1 MGHDK, CDR2 SYGVNS. There are 14 residues in the CDR3. After removal of 4 bases from V and 6 bases from J, the junction contained 0 bases not matched to a gene.

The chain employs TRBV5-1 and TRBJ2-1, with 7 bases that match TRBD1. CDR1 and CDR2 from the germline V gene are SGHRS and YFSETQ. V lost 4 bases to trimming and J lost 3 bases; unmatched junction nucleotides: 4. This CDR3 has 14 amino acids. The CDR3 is CASSLGTVYNEQFF. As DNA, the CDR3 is TGCGCCAGCAGCCTTGGGACAGTCTACAATGAGCAGTTCTTC.

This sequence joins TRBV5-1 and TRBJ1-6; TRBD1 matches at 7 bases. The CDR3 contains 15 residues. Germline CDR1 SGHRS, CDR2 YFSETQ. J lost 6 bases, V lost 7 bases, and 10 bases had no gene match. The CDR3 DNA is TGCGCCAGCGCCCGGGACAGCTATTCTAATTCACCCCTCCACTTT. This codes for CASARDSYSNSPLHF. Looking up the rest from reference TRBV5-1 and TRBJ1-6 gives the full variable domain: KAGVTQTPRYLIKTRGQQVTLSCSPISGHRSVSWYQQTPGQGLQFLFEYFSETQRNKGNFPGRFSGRQFSNSRSEMNVSTLELGDSALYLCASARDSYSNSPLHFGNGTRLTVT.